The present T cell receptor beta chain was sequenced within a study of T cell clusters in autoimmune cytopenias. Each sample's input was about 250 ng genomic DNA, roughly 38,000 genome equivalents. TRB rearrangements were amplified by touch-down multiplex PCR with mixed TRB-A/B primers. TCRdb reprocessed the multiplex PCR reads and stores each CDR3 protein as one record, lacking DNA. Here the sample table reports around 2,000 distinct CDR3 sequences. The CDR3 spans 15 residues. CDR1 is LNHDA and CDR2 is SQIVND in the germline V gene (reference sequence). Overall study results and limits: Active autoimmune hepatitis patients had about 3.3-fold fewer exclusive TRB clusters than healthy donors.

Remarks on this clonotype: Antigen specificity is unknown.

The same sample was also used in a study of T cell repertoires in aging, cancer and after chemotherapy. From that second work: Immunological memory after chemotherapy cannot be judged from the repertoire data.

The rearrangement uses TRBV19 and TRBJ2-2; TCRdb's D call, TRBD1, is unchecked because there is no DNA. The receptor was derived from a human donor in good health. The sample taken for sequencing was peripheral blood. The CDR3 loop is CASTGQGENTGELFF.